This T cell receptor beta chain was identified during a study of technical replicates of blood from a handful of donors. With 5 bases removed from V and 1 base from J, the gap between germline ends came to 15 bases. The CDR3 extends over 16 amino acids. Germline V gene lookup returns CDR1 SGHVS and CDR2 FQNEAQ. Generated by immunoSEQ multiplex PCR, the TCRdb table keeps only in-frame clones and is missing some. The sample contains tens of thousands of clones, about 96% of which appear only once. The source material was T cells isolated from PBMCs. The chain carries TRBV7-8 and TRBJ1-5; a weak D match, TRBD1 (6 bases). This clonotype was sampled from a human donor in good health. This CDR3 is CASSPEGVGSNQPQHF. The CDR3 DNA reads TGTGCCAGCAGCCCAGAGGGGGTTGGCAGCAATCAGCCCCAGCATTTT.